Following are 26 T cell receptor beta chains from one sample sequenced in a study of CD4 and CD8 cells across lung adenocarcinoma regions. TCRdb ran MiXCR on the PCR reads and lists one entry per CDR3 protein. The table lists fewer than 4,000 distinct CDR3 sequences, around 62% of them singletons. Sequenced: CD4+ T cells from the margin of a lung tumor. Receptors were obtained from a male donor with lung adenocarcinoma. The CD4 and CD8 labels of this study may be unreliable.

In its sample, this clonotype was seen a few times. The rearrangement joins TRBV7-3 to TRBJ2-1, with 8 positions matching TRBD1. Unmatched junction bases numbered 10, after V lost 5 bases and J lost 4 bases. Germline V gives CDR1 SGHTA, CDR2 FQGTGA. This CDR3 has 16 residues. CDR3 region: CASSNSFQGAYNEQFF. The CDR3, as DNA: TGTGCCAGCAGCAATTCCTTCCAGGGGGCATACAATGAGCAGTTCTTC.

By sample share, this clonotype is large. This chain joins TRBV6-1 and TRBJ2-1, with 9 bases aligning to TRBD1. Germline values: CDR1 MNHNS, CDR2 SASEGT. This CDR3 region has 15 residues. Trimming cost V 1 base and J 7 bases; bases outside gene matches: 5. The CDR3 region is CASSEVTGGRNEQFF. In DNA, the CDR3 is TGTGCCAGCAGTGAAGTAACAGGGGGCAGGAATGAGCAGTTCTTC.

This clonotype is large within its sample. The chain carries TRBV12-3 or TRBV12-4 and TRBJ2-3; either TRBD1 or TRBD2 may fit D (5 bases each). V was trimmed by 1 base and J by 6 bases, leaving 14 bases between them. The CDR3 length is 15 residues. This CDR3 reads CASSLGDRPVDTQYF. Here the CDR3 DNA reads TGTGCCAGCAGTTTAGGGGACCGACCAGTGGATACGCAGTATTTT.

CDR3 DNA sequence: TGTGCCAGCAGCAACGACAGGGGGCGTACTTACAATGAGCAGTACTTC. Amino acid sequence: CASSNDRGRTYNEQYF. The rearrangement uses TRBV7-2 and TRBJ2-5; 10 bases line up with TRBD1. The CDR3 is 16 amino acids. V lost 5 bases, J lost 11 bases, and 17 bases stayed unmatched. From germline, CDR1 is SGHTA and CDR2 FQGNSA.

This chain joins TRBV7-8 and TRBJ2-1; D is perhaps TRBD1 (6 bases). This CDR3 has 17 amino acids. In germline, CDR1 is SGHVS, CDR2 FQNEAQ. The ends were cut back, 4 bases at V and 8 bases at J, with 24 bases in the middle. CDR3 in amino acids: CASSSRQGNGMEDEQFF. In DNA, the CDR3 is TGTGCCAGCAGCTCCCGCCAGGGGAATGGGATGGAGGATGAGCAGTTCTTC.

V usage is TRBV6-1 and J usage is TRBJ1-2, with D unresolved. From germline, CDR1 is MNHNS and CDR2 SASEGT. The V end lost 0 bases, the J end lost 8 bases, and 10 bases lay between the germline ends. This CDR3 region has 13 residues. CDR3 sequence: CASSEAFSEGYTF. CDR3 nucleotides: TGTGCCAGCAGTGAAGCTTTCTCTGAAGGCTACACCTTC.

Within the sample, this clonotype is large (0.1 to 1%). The chain joins TRBV6-1 to TRBJ1-2, with a weak D call TRBD1 (6 bases). Germline V CDR1 and CDR2: MNHNS, SASEGT. The length of the CDR3 is 15 residues. V was shortened by 1 base and J by 8 bases, with 17 bases between the two germline ends. Here the CDR3 DNA reads TGTGCCAGCAGTGAAGGAACAGGGCGGGACGAGGGCTACACCTTC. Translation: CASSEGTGRDEGYTF.

The rearrangement links TRBV10-3 to TRBJ2-2; the match to TRBD2 covers 8 bases. The CDR3 runs 15 residues. Germline V gene sequence: CDR1 ENHRY, CDR2 SYGVKD. The junction had 6 bases not matched to a gene; V was cut back by 4 bases and J by 5 bases. CDR3 nucleotides: TGTGCCATCAGTGCGGGGGGGCTAAAGACCGGGGAGCTGTTTTTT. It is translated as CAISAGGLKTGELFF.

The rearrangement links TRBV6-5 to TRBJ2-5; 9 bases fit TRBD1. The tail of the sequence fits TRBJ2-7 better, so the J call may be wrong. CDR1 is MNHEY, CDR2 SVGAGI, per germline. This CDR3 contains 16 residues. Here the CDR3 DNA reads TGTGCCAGCAGTTCTCCCGGGACAGGGAAAGCCTACGAGCAGTACTTC. Protein: CASSSPGTGKAYEQYF.

The gene calls are TRBV10-1 and TRBJ1-2; D unclear. Trimming cost V 3 bases and J 4 bases, with 6 bases left between them. The CDR3 has 12 residues. Germline lookup yields CDR1 WNHNN and CDR2 SYGVQD (reference sequence). Written as DNA, the CDR3 is TGCGCCAGCAGTGACTCCAGCTATGGCTACACCTTC. The encoded protein is CASSDSSYGYTF.

This clonotype ranks as large. The chain employs TRBV24-1 and TRBJ2-5, with D uncertain. V was cut by 9 bases and J by 5 bases, with 15 bases left in between. CDR3 length: 13 residues. Germline V gene lookup returns CDR1 KGHDR and CDR2 SFDVKD. CDR3 DNA: TGTGCCACCTCCTTAATCGGTGAGGAGACCCAGTACTTC. Amino acid sequence: CATSLIGEETQYF.

CDR3 residues: CASSPLPIAKNIQYF. CDR3 bases: TGTGCCAGCAGTCCCCTTCCTATAGCCAAAAACATTCAGTACTTC. The genes are TRBV6-1 and TRBJ2-4; D ambiguous. The CDR3 consists of 15 residues. The V gene lost 5 bases and the J gene lost 0 bases, with 11 bases spanning the gap. From germline, CDR1 is MNHNS and CDR2 SASEGT.

Comment on this clonotype: One end of the junction varies from germline; a read error may be responsible. V gene TRBV25-1 combines with J gene TRBJ2-4; the D call may be TRBD1 or TRBD2 (5 bases each). In germline, CDR1 is MGHDK, CDR2 SYGVNS. The CDR3 extends over 15 amino acids. The CDR3 protein is CGSGEGLGAKNTQYF. The DNA for the CDR3 is TGTGGCAGCGGTGAGGGGCTGGGAGCCAAAAACACGCAGTACTTC.

This clonotype came up a few times. The V gene is TRBV6-1, the J gene TRBJ2-5; D is perhaps TRBD2 (6 bases). From germline, CDR1 is MNHNS and CDR2 SASEGT. The length of the CDR3 is 14 residues. Deletions cut 6 bases from V and 5 bases from J, with 16 bases between. CDR3: CASRRGALQETQYF. For the CDR3, the DNA is TGTGCCAGCAGGCGGGGTGCCCTCCAGGAGACCCAGTACTTC.

The V and J genes are TRBV10-3 and TRBJ1-1, with TRBD1 matching 7 bases. The CDR3 sequence is 15 residues long. The germline gives CDR1 ENHRY, CDR2 SYGVKD. V was clipped by 11 bases and J by 3 bases; unmatched bases: 15. The CDR3 reads CAARKGEGADTEAFF. The CDR3 coding sequence is TGTGCCGCCCGTAAGGGGGAGGGGGCGGACACTGAAGCTTTCTTT.

This rearrangement joins TRBV12-3 or TRBV12-4 to TRBJ2-2; TRBD2 aligns across 7 bases. The junction had 5 bases not matched to a gene; V was cut back by 3 bases and J by 4 bases. CDR3 length: 15 residues. The CDR3 sequence is CASSFGTTATGELFF. The CDR3 DNA reads TGTGCCAGCAGTTTTGGGACTACTGCCACCGGGGAGCTGTTTTTT.

This rearrangement joins TRBV6-1 to TRBJ2-1; possible D gene TRBD1, 6 bases. The DNA end lines up better with TRBJ2-7; the J call may be wrong. The V gene's germline CDR1 is MNHNS and CDR2 SASEGT. The CDR3 runs to 13 residues. In DNA form, the CDR3 reads TGTGCCAGCAGTGTATCACAGGGCTACGAGCAGTACTTC. It specifies CASSVSQGYEQYF.

This clonotype appeared once. This chain uses TRBV6-5 with TRBJ2-1; 7 nucleotides agree with TRBD1. V lost 2 bases and J lost 5; bases outside the gene matches: 6. The CDR3 totals 15 residues. Per the germline V gene, CDR1 is MNHEY and CDR2 is SVGAGI. This CDR3 reads CASSYQTTGNNEQFF. The CDR3 DNA follows: TGTGCCAGCAGTTACCAGACGACAGGGAACAATGAGCAGTTCTTC.

V gene TRBV7-6 combines with J gene TRBJ2-1; TRBD2 aligns across 8 bases. Germline V lookup: CDR1 SGHVS, CDR2 FNYEAQ. The CDR3 totals 13 residues. V gave up 2 bases and J gave up 8 bases; unmatched junction bases: 2. The CDR3 protein is CASSLSLADEQFF. The CDR3 region has the DNA TGTGCCAGCAGCTTATCACTAGCGGATGAGCAGTTCTTC.

The chain joins TRBV6-5 to TRBJ1-6, with TRBD1 as a possible D gene (5 bases). The CDR3 covers 17 residues. V was cut by 0 bases and J by 5 bases, with 14 bases left in between. Germline V CDR1 and CDR2: MNHEY, SVGAGI. The CDR3 loop reads CASSYSFLRGNNSPLHF. CDR3 in DNA: TGTGCCAGCAGTTACTCTTTTTTGCGGGGCAATAATTCACCCCTCCACTTT.

This clonotype came up a few times. V usage is TRBV6-1 and J usage is TRBJ1-5, with no clear D. CDR1 is MNHNS, CDR2 SASEGT, per germline. CDR3 length: 15 amino acids. V lost 2 bases to trimming and J lost 1 base, with 9 bases between them. In DNA, the CDR3 is TGTGCCAGCAGTGAATATTGGGGAAGCAATCAGCCCCAGCATTTT. As protein: CASSEYWGSNQPQHF.

The rearrangement links TRBV27 to TRBJ2-3, with D tentatively TRBD1 (6 bases). Germline V gives CDR1 MNHEY, CDR2 SMNVEV (reference sequence). Trimming took 6 bases from V and 2 from J, leaving 12 bases between them. The CDR3 is 14 residues long. CDR3 DNA: TGTGCCAGCAGCTACAGGGATATCACAGATACGCAGTATTTT. It yields the protein CASSYRDITDTQYF.

The chain combines TRBV6-1 with TRBJ2-5; D is perhaps TRBD2 (5 bases). The germline V gene encodes CDR1 MNHNS and CDR2 SASEGT. Trimming shortened V by 6 bases and J by 3 bases, and 20 bases separated the two germline ends. CDR3 length: 16 residues. The CDR3 sequence is CASSARWGAGEETQYF. The CDR3 nucleotides are TGTGCCAGCAGCGCCCGGTGGGGAGCCGGGGAAGAGACCCAGTACTTC.

V is TRBV7-3 and J is TRBJ1-2, with D possibly being TRBD1 (5 bases). Germline V gives CDR1 SGHTA, CDR2 FQGTGA. CDR3 length: 17 residues. Trimming took off 4 bases at V and 6 bases at J, with 24 bases between the two ends. CDR3 loop: CASSSSGTARVGDGYTF. CDR3 nucleotide sequence: TGTGCCAGCAGCTCCTCCGGGACGGCGAGGGTAGGAGATGGCTACACCTTC.

J is TRBJ2-2 and V is TRBV10-1; D gene unclear. The CDR3 loop spans 13 amino acids. The V end was cut by 5 bases, the J end by 4 bases, with 8 bases between. Germline V gene data show CDR1 as WNHNN and CDR2 as SYGVQD (reference sequence). The CDR3 here is CASSQPPTGELFF. The CDR3 DNA sequence: TGCGCCAGCAGTCAGCCTCCCACCGGGGAGCTGTTTTTT.

The rearrangement links TRBV12-3 or TRBV12-4 to TRBJ2-5; the match to TRBD2 covers 14 bases. The DNA end favors TRBJ2-7, so the J call may be wrong. The CDR3 consists of 20 residues. Here the CDR3 DNA reads TGTGCCAGCAGTTACCGCTCGGGACTAGCGGGAGTAATCGTTTCTTACGAGCAGTACTTC. This translates into CASSYRSGLAGVIVSYEQYF.